The clone carrying this T cell receptor (beta chain) came up a few times. These data belong to a study of human T cells and chemical hapten exposure. Trimming removed 8 bases at V and 0 bases at J, with 12 bases between. Germline CDR1 and CDR2: SQVTM and ANQGSEA. This CDR3 is 13 amino acids long. TCRdb re-called the RACE reads with MiXCR, one entry per CDR3 protein. The sample has 80,000 to 100,000 distinct CDR3 sequences; around 10% are singletons. Time point described: pre-sensitization, week 0. Treatment defined: therapeutic diphenylcyclopropenone sensitization with weekly scalp DPC. This TCR derives from a woman aged 40-49 years with alopecia areata. Some clones in this sample may be carry-over from other donors' samples. The sample was whole blood, taken in connection with sensitization to the hapten diphenylcyclopropenone (DPC). The chain links TRBV29-1 to TRBJ2-3; D is ambiguous. As DNA, the CDR3 is TGCAGCTACCTCAGGTCTAGCACAGATACGCAGTATTTT. This codes for CSYLRSSTDTQYF.